A selection of T cell receptor beta chains follows, all from one sample in a study of T cells after yellow fever vaccination. MiXCR, run by TCRdb on the 5' RACE reads, gives a single entry per CDR3 protein. Altogether about 300,000 distinct CDR3 sequences are present, 7.5% to 9% being singletons, with the ten largest covering about 3.7%. The sequences come from CD4+ T cells sorted from PBMCs, collected 5 days after the yellow fever booster vaccination. All receptors derive from a man younger than 30 who received the YFV17D yellow fever vaccine. Each CDR3 is given with its conserved first and last residue. D genes are given only for firm matches. Not all rows give a size; the values are once, few, many and, for expanded clones, a class.

CDR3 length: 13; clone size: many; D gene: NA; V gene: TRBV7-2; J gene: TRBJ1-2; CDR3 DNA: TGTGCCAGCAGCTTAGTTAGGTATGGAGGCTACACCTTC; CDR3 protein: CASSLVRYGGYTF
CDR3 length: 15; clone size: NA; D gene: NA; V gene: TRBV10-2; J gene: TRBJ2-7; CDR3 DNA: TGCGCCAGCGGCGACCTGGGTAGGCTCCCCTACGAGCAGTACTTC; CDR3 protein: CASGDLGRLPYEQYF
CDR3 length: 14; clone size: few; D gene: NA; V gene: TRBV5-1; J gene: TRBJ1-3; CDR3 DNA: TGCGCCAGCAGCCCAAGGACAGATGGAAACACCATATATTTT; CDR3 protein: CASSPRTDGNTIYF
CDR3 length: 13; clone size: NA; D gene: NA; V gene: TRBV20-1; J gene: TRBJ2-5; CDR3 DNA: TGCAGCTTGGAATCTTTGGGCGGAGAGACCCAGTACTTC; CDR3 protein: CSLESLGGETQYF
CDR3 length: 13; clone size: NA; D gene: NA; V gene: TRBV12-3/TRBV12-4; J gene: TRBJ2-5; CDR3 DNA: TGTGCCAGCAGTTTTAACCTCCAAGAGACCCAGTACTTC; CDR3 protein: CASSFNLQETQYF
CDR3 length: 17; clone size: few; D gene: TRBD1; V gene: TRBV6-5; J gene: TRBJ1-6; CDR3 DNA: TGTGCCAGCAGTTACTCGGGCAGGGGGTCCTATAATTCACCCCTCCACTTT; CDR3 protein: CASSYSGRGSYNSPLHF
CDR3 length: 19; clone size: many; D gene: NA; V gene: TRBV21-1; J gene: TRBJ1-1; CDR3 DNA: TGTGCCAGCAGCAAAGCGAAGTGGAGCGTTCCGGGGACGAACACTGAAGCTTTCTTT; CDR3 protein: CASSKAKWSVPGTNTEAFF
CDR3 length: 15; clone size: NA; D gene: TRBD1; V gene: TRBV5-1; J gene: TRBJ1-1; CDR3 DNA: TGCGCCAGCAGCTTGGGGAGCTCGTCGGGACAGGGAGCTTTCTTT; CDR3 protein: CASSLGSSSGQGAFF
CDR3 length: 13; clone size: NA; D gene: NA; V gene: TRBV11-2; J gene: TRBJ2-5; CDR3 DNA: TGTGCCAGCAGCCCAACACCCCAAGAGACCCAGTACTTC; CDR3 protein: CASSPTPQETQYF
CDR3 length: 15; clone size: few; D gene: TRBD2; V gene: TRBV5-4; J gene: TRBJ2-5; CDR3 DNA: TGTGCCAGCAGCTTGGTACTAGCGGGCTGGGAGACCCAGTACTTC; CDR3 protein: CASSLVLAGWETQYF
CDR3 length: 14; clone size: few; D gene: TRBD1; V gene: TRBV6-6; J gene: TRBJ1-2; CDR3 DNA: TGTGCCAGCAGTCCACAGGGGGCTGGGTATGGCTACACCTTC; CDR3 protein: CASSPQGAGYGYTF
CDR3 length: 18; clone size: NA; D gene: TRBD2; V gene: TRBV5-1; J gene: TRBJ2-1; CDR3 DNA: TGCGCCAGCAGCTACCGGACTAGCGGGGGGGCGTCCTACAATGAGCAGTTCTTC; CDR3 protein: CASSYRTSGGASYNEQFF
CDR3 length: 16; clone size: NA; D gene: NA; V gene: TRBV5-1; J gene: TRBJ2-3; CDR3 DNA: TGCGCCAGCAATTATCCTTCTGGGGGGCGAGTAGATACGCAGTATTTT; CDR3 protein: CASNYPSGGRVDTQYF
CDR3 length: 18; clone size: NA; D gene: TRBD2; V gene: TRBV30; J gene: TRBJ2-2; CDR3 DNA: TGTGCCTGGACAAGGGCTAGCGGGGGCCATACCTACACCGGGGAGCTGTTTTTT; CDR3 protein: CAWTRASGGHTYTGELFF
CDR3 length: 17; clone size: NA; D gene: TRBD1; V gene: TRBV6-2/TRBV6-3; J gene: TRBJ2-5; CDR3 DNA: TGTGCCAGCAGTTACCCCCGGACAGGGGGTCGCCAAGAGACCCAGTACTTC; CDR3 protein: CASSYPRTGGRQETQYF
CDR3 length: 16; clone size: NA; D gene: NA; V gene: TRBV3-1; J gene: TRBJ1-4; CDR3 DNA: TGTGCCAGCAGCCACAGAAAACCGGACATGCGGGAAAAACTGTTTTTT; CDR3 protein: CASSHRKPDMREKLFF
CDR3 length: 15; clone size: once; D gene: NA; V gene: TRBV28; J gene: TRBJ1-6; CDR3 DNA: TGTGCCAGCACCCAAATCCCCCCCTATAATTCACCCCTCCACTTT; CDR3 protein: CASTQIPPYNSPLHF
CDR3 length: 15; clone size: many; D gene: NA; V gene: TRBV23-1; J gene: TRBJ2-3; CDR3 DNA: TGCGCCAGCAGTCGATCGGAGAGAAGCACAGATACGCAGTATTTT; CDR3 protein: CASSRSERSTDTQYF
CDR3 length: 16; clone size: few; D gene: NA; V gene: TRBV4-2; J gene: TRBJ1-1; CDR3 DNA: TGTGCCAGCAGCCAAGTTACCCCCCAATCCAACACTGAAGCTTTCTTT; CDR3 protein: CASSQVTPQSNTEAFF
CDR3 length: 15; clone size: few; D gene: NA; V gene: TRBV12-3/TRBV12-4; J gene: TRBJ2-5; CDR3 DNA: TGTGCCAGCAGTTTCCGGGGAGGTTTCCAAGAGACCCAGTACTTC; CDR3 protein: CASSFRGGFQETQYF
CDR3 length: 17; clone size: NA; D gene: NA; V gene: TRBV12-3/TRBV12-4; J gene: TRBJ2-1; CDR3 DNA: TGTGCCAGCAGTTTTCGGGGTCCCCTGGGGTCCTACAATGAGCAGTTCTTC; CDR3 protein: CASSFRGPLGSYNEQFF
CDR3 length: 13; clone size: many; D gene: TRBD1; V gene: TRBV5-1; J gene: TRBJ1-2; CDR3 DNA: TGCGCCAGCAGCGAGGGACAGGGAAGTGGCTACACCTTC; CDR3 protein: CASSEGQGSGYTF
CDR3 length: 16; clone size: many; D gene: NA; V gene: TRBV7-2; J gene: TRBJ2-2; CDR3 DNA: TGTGCCAGCAGCTTGAACCAGGGGTCGGGCACCGGGGAGCTGTTTTTT; CDR3 protein: CASSLNQGSGTGELFF
CDR3 length: 15; clone size: many; D gene: NA; V gene: TRBV11-3; J gene: TRBJ2-2; CDR3 DNA: TGTGCCAGCAGCTTAGATAGTTTCGATAACGGGGAGCTGTTTTTT; CDR3 protein: CASSLDSFDNGELFF
CDR3 length: 15; clone size: NA; D gene: TRBD1; V gene: TRBV3-1; J gene: TRBJ1-2; CDR3 DNA: TGTGCCAGCAGCCAGACTCAGACAGGGGGATTGGGCTACACCTTC; CDR3 protein: CASSQTQTGGLGYTF
CDR3 length: 13; clone size: many; D gene: NA; V gene: TRBV5-4; J gene: TRBJ2-3; CDR3 DNA: TGTGCCAGCAGCTTTCCGATCACAGATACGCAGTATTTT; CDR3 protein: CASSFPITDTQYF
CDR3 length: 13; clone size: few; D gene: NA; V gene: TRBV14; J gene: TRBJ2-4; CDR3 DNA: TGTGCCAGCAGCCCGGGGACAAGCCACATTCAGTACTTC; CDR3 protein: CASSPGTSHIQYF
CDR3 length: 15; clone size: few; D gene: NA; V gene: TRBV19; J gene: TRBJ1-1; CDR3 DNA: TGTGCCAGTAGTATAGATCCAGCCTTAGGCACTGAAGCTTTCTTT; CDR3 protein: CASSIDPALGTEAFF
CDR3 length: 17; clone size: few; D gene: NA; V gene: TRBV5-1; J gene: TRBJ2-6; CDR3 DNA: TGCGCCAGCAGCTTGGAAGTATCGGGGTCTGGGGCCAACGTCCTGACTTTC; CDR3 protein: CASSLEVSGSGANVLTF
CDR3 length: 16; clone size: few; D gene: TRBD1; V gene: TRBV24-1; J gene: TRBJ2-1; CDR3 DNA: TGTGCCACCAGTGATAGTGCAGGGGGCCTCTACAATGAGCAGTTCTTC; CDR3 protein: CATSDSAGGLYNEQFF
CDR3 length: 15; clone size: few; D gene: NA; V gene: TRBV12-5; J gene: TRBJ2-3; CDR3 DNA: TGTGCTAGTGGTTTGGATCTGGTGGGTACAGATACGCAGTATTTT; CDR3 protein: CASGLDLVGTDTQYF
CDR3 length: 14; clone size: few; D gene: NA; V gene: TRBV7-2; J gene: TRBJ2-1; CDR3 DNA: TGTGCCAGCAGCTTAGTTAAGGATAGCGATGAGCAGTTCTTC; CDR3 protein: CASSLVKDSDEQFF
CDR3 length: 13; clone size: few; D gene: NA; V gene: TRBV20-1; J gene: TRBJ1-2; CDR3 DNA: TGCAGTGCTAGAGACTACGGGGACGGAGGCTACACCTTC; CDR3 protein: CSARDYGDGGYTF
CDR3 length: 16; clone size: NA; D gene: NA; V gene: TRBV9; J gene: TRBJ1-2; CDR3 DNA: TGTGCCAGCAGCCCAACGTCGGGGCGCAGGGCCTATGGCTACACCTTC; CDR3 protein: CASSPTSGRRAYGYTF
CDR3 length: 15; clone size: many; D gene: NA; V gene: TRBV27; J gene: TRBJ1-2; CDR3 DNA: TGTGCCAGCAGTCCCTCCGGGACCACTGCGTATGGCTACACCTTC; CDR3 protein: CASSPSGTTAYGYTF
CDR3 length: 14; clone size: many; D gene: NA; V gene: TRBV5-1; J gene: TRBJ1-2; CDR3 DNA: TGCGCCAGCAGCTTGGACAGGGAGAACTATGGCTACACCTTC; CDR3 protein: CASSLDRENYGYTF
CDR3 length: 15; clone size: NA; D gene: TRBD2; V gene: TRBV12-3/TRBV12-4; J gene: TRBJ2-5; CDR3 DNA: TGTGCCAGCAGTGGGAGCGGGGCCCTTTGGGAGACCCAGTACTTC; CDR3 protein: CASSGSGALWETQYF
CDR3 length: 14; clone size: few; D gene: NA; V gene: TRBV6-5; J gene: TRBJ2-3; CDR3 DNA: TGTGCCAGCAAGCGAGCCGCGGGTACAGATACGCAGTATTTT; CDR3 protein: CASKRAAGTDTQYF
CDR3 length: 15; clone size: NA; D gene: TRBD2; V gene: TRBV6-5; J gene: TRBJ2-7; CDR3 DNA: TGTGCCAGCACCGCGGATAGCGGGGGCACCTACGAGCAGTACTTC; CDR3 protein: CASTADSGGTYEQYF
CDR3 length: 12; clone size: many; D gene: NA; V gene: TRBV10-3; J gene: TRBJ1-1; CDR3 DNA: TGTGCCATCAGTCGGGGGAACACTGAAGCTTTCTTT; CDR3 protein: CAISRGNTEAFF
CDR3 length: 13; clone size: many; D gene: NA; V gene: TRBV5-1; J gene: TRBJ1-5; CDR3 DNA: TGCGCCAGCAGCTTGGACAGCAATCAGCCCCAGCATTTT; CDR3 protein: CASSLDSNQPQHF
CDR3 length: 13; clone size: NA; D gene: NA; V gene: TRBV7-2; J gene: TRBJ2-5; CDR3 DNA: TGTGCCAGCAGCACGCGGACCAGAGAGACCCAGTACTTC; CDR3 protein: CASSTRTRETQYF
CDR3 length: 16; clone size: NA; D gene: TRBD1; V gene: TRBV7-2; J gene: TRBJ2-2; CDR3 DNA: TGTGCCAGCAGCTTCGGACAGGGGGTAGATACCGGGGAGCTGTTTTTT; CDR3 protein: CASSFGQGVDTGELFF
CDR3 length: 11; clone size: NA; D gene: NA; V gene: TRBV14; J gene: TRBJ2-7; CDR3 DNA: TGTGCCAGCAGCCAAGACTACGAGCAGTACTTC; CDR3 protein: CASSQDYEQYF
CDR3 length: 15; clone size: NA; D gene: NA; V gene: TRBV15; J gene: TRBJ2-7; CDR3 DNA: TGTGCCACCAGCAACACTAGGACAGCCACCTACGAGCAGTACTTC; CDR3 protein: CATSNTRTATYEQYF
CDR3 length: 18; clone size: few; D gene: TRBD1; V gene: TRBV5-1; J gene: TRBJ1-5; CDR3 DNA: TGCGCCAGCAGTCCCAGGGGACAGGGTGAGGATAGCAATCAGCCCCAGCATTTT; CDR3 protein: CASSPRGQGEDSNQPQHF
CDR3 length: 12; clone size: NA; D gene: NA; V gene: TRBV6-2/TRBV6-3; J gene: TRBJ1-2; CDR3 DNA: TGTGCCAGCAGTTCCACCTCTCATGGCTACACCTTC; CDR3 protein: CASSSTSHGYTF
CDR3 length: 13; clone size: few; D gene: NA; V gene: TRBV9; J gene: TRBJ2-7; CDR3 DNA: TGTGCCAGCAGCAGAATGGTCGGGTACGAGCAGTACTTC; CDR3 protein: CASSRMVGYEQYF
CDR3 length: 15; clone size: NA; D gene: NA; V gene: TRBV6-2/TRBV6-3; J gene: TRBJ2-3; CDR3 DNA: TGTGCCAGCAGTTACTCGAGGTTAAGCACAGATACGCAGTATTTT; CDR3 protein: CASSYSRLSTDTQYF
CDR3 length: 15; clone size: few; D gene: NA; V gene: TRBV20-1; J gene: TRBJ1-6; CDR3 DNA: TGCAGTGCTAGGCCCGGGGGCTCCTATAATTCACCCCTCCACTTT; CDR3 protein: CSARPGGSYNSPLHF
CDR3 length: 13; clone size: NA; D gene: NA; V gene: TRBV27; J gene: TRBJ2-2; CDR3 DNA: TGTGCCAGCAGTTGGGAAGGGACCGGGGAGCTGTTTTTT; CDR3 protein: CASSWEGTGELFF
CDR3 length: 14; clone size: few; D gene: NA; V gene: TRBV3-1; J gene: TRBJ2-5; CDR3 DNA: TGTGCCAGCAACCTCGACAGGAGTGGGGAGACCCAGTACTTC; CDR3 protein: CASNLDRSGETQYF
CDR3 length: 13; clone size: few; D gene: NA; V gene: TRBV20-1; J gene: TRBJ1-1; CDR3 DNA: TGCAGTGCTAGACAGGACCCGAACACTGAAGCTTTCTTT; CDR3 protein: CSARQDPNTEAFF